What follows are 22 T cell receptor beta chains derived from one specimen sequenced in a study of spatial heterogeneity in lung cancer. The time point was: sample taken at primary tumor resection. TCRs were sequenced from unsorted whole RNA of tumor, nontumor lung or PBMC. TCRdb reprocessed the 5' RACE reads with MiXCR, giving one entry per CDR3 protein. The sample holds about 39,000 distinct CDR3 sequences, under 6.5% seen once. The sample here was PBMCs, taken at surgery. These receptors came from a male donor with early-stage non-small cell lung cancer.

This clonotype was seen many times. The V call is TRBV7-6, the J call TRBJ2-1; TRBD2 matches 11 bases. With V trimmed by 5 bases and J by 2 bases, 5 bases remained unmatched. This CDR3 is 16 amino acids long. The germline V gene has CDR1 SGHVS and CDR2 FNYEAQ. CDR3 in amino acids: CASSPGTSGPYNEQFF. The CDR3, as DNA: TGTGCCAGCAGCCCAGGGACTAGCGGTCCCTACAATGAGCAGTTCTTC. The full variable domain, with the rest looked up from reference TRBV7-6 and TRBJ2-1, is GAGVSQSPRYKVTKRGQDVALRCDPISGHVSLYWYRQALGQGPEFLTYFNYEAQQDKSGLPNDRFSAERPEGSISTLTIQRTEQRDSAMYRCASSPGTSGPYNEQFFGPGTRLTVL.

DNA for the CDR3: TGTGCCAGCAACACTCAAGGGACAGGGGGCAATCAGCCCCAGCATTTT. Protein sequence: CASNTQGTGGNQPQHF. This chain uses TRBV28 with TRBJ1-5, with TRBD1 identical over 10 bases. This CDR3 is 16 amino acids long. V shed 7 bases, J shed 2 bases, and the junction held 8 bases outside the gene matches. Germline V gene data show CDR1 as MDHEN and CDR2 as SYDVKM.

This clonotype was observed a handful of times. The CDR3 nucleotides are TGCAGTGCAAAACAGGGAACCTACCAAGAGACCCAGTACTTC. Translated: CSAKQGTYQETQYF. This rearrangement joins TRBV20-1 to TRBJ2-5; D possibly corresponds to TRBD1 (6 bases). The CDR3 spans 14 residues. Germline-derived CDR1 and CDR2 are DFQATT and SNEGSKA (reference sequence). V gave up 6 bases and J gave up 0 bases, with 14 bases separating them.

This clonotype has only a few counts. This chain connects TRBV5-6 to TRBJ1-3, with D possibly TRBD1 on 6 matching bases. V dropped 4 bases and J dropped 0 bases, with 14 bases sitting between them. The CDR3 consists of 16 residues. The germline V gene has CDR1 SGHDT and CDR2 YYEEEE. The CDR3 here is CASSVGQPYSGNTIYF. CDR3 nucleotide sequence: TGTGCCAGCAGCGTCGGACAGCCCTACTCTGGAAACACCATATATTTT.

This clonotype was seen many times. The gene calls are TRBV27 and TRBJ2-2, with TRBD1 matching 9 bases. Germline lookup yields CDR1 MNHEY and CDR2 SMNVEV (reference sequence). The trim removed 10 bases at V and 2 bases at J, leaving 5 bases unmatched. This CDR3 has 14 amino acids. The CDR3 DNA is TGTGCCACCAACAGGGGGCAAAACACCGGGGAGCTGTTTTTT. The encoded protein is CATNRGQNTGELFF.

This clonotype has a handful of counts. This CDR3 reads CASSYLRGGGETQYF. In nucleotides, the CDR3 is TGTGCCAGCAGTTACCTACGCGGGGGGGGGGAGACCCAGTACTTC. V is TRBV6-6 and J is TRBJ2-5; 9 bases match TRBD2. J was trimmed by 5 bases and V by 2 bases; bases with no gene match: 6. There are 15 residues in the CDR3. CDR1 and CDR2 from the germline V gene are MNHNY and SVGAGI (reference sequence).

As for this clonotype: Its ends do not fully match the called genes, so a read error is possible. V gene TRBV7-8 combines with J gene TRBJ1-5, with a weak D call TRBD1 (5 bases). This CDR3 has 16 amino acids. CDR1 and CDR2 (germline): SGHVS, FQNEAQ. The CDR3 reads CASSSQTAISNQPQQF. Written as DNA, the CDR3 is TGTGCCAGCAGCTCCCAGACAGCGATTAGCAATCAGCCCCAGCAATTT.

This clonotype was found many times. This rearrangement joins TRBV29-1 to TRBJ2-7, with 8 bases fitting TRBD2. There are 13 residues in the CDR3. Per germline, CDR1 SQVTM and CDR2 ANQGSEA. Losses at the gene ends were 6 bases for V and 6 bases for J; bases not matched to a gene: 10. CDR3 loop: CSVAGLASREQYF. In nucleotides, the CDR3 is TGCAGCGTGGCAGGACTAGCTTCCCGCGAGCAGTACTTC.

This clonotype was seen many times. The J gene is TRBJ2-1, the V gene TRBV5-1; no definite D call. V lost 3 bases to trimming and J lost 4 bases, with 8 bases between them. This CDR3 has 13 amino acids. CDR1 is SGHRS and CDR2 is YFSETQ in the germline V gene. In DNA form, the CDR3 reads TGCGCCAGCAGCTCAGACACATACAATGAGCAGTTCTTC. The encoded protein is CASSSDTYNEQFF.

The chain recombines TRBV7-2 with TRBJ2-1, with 7 nucleotides matching TRBD2. CDR1 SGHTA and CDR2 FQGNSA come from the germline V gene. The junction had 12 bases not matched to a gene; V was cut back by 3 bases and J by 16 bases. This CDR3 is 13 amino acids long. Here the CDR3 reads CASSFPSLAGVFF. CDR3 nucleotide sequence: TGTGCCAGCAGCTTTCCCAGTCTGGCGGGGGTTTTCTTC.

This clonotype was picked up many times. The chain joins TRBV27 to TRBJ2-5; TRBD1 aligns across 10 bases. This CDR3 has 17 residues. The germline V gene encodes CDR1 MNHEY and CDR2 SMNVEV (reference sequence). Trimming removed 4 bases from V and 5 bases from J; junction bases left unmatched: 13. The CDR3 region has the DNA TGTGCCAGCAGTTCTGCCCGGACAGGGGGAATTATGGAGACCCAGTACTTC. Residues: CASSSARTGGIMETQYF.

This clonotype has a handful of counts. CDR3 nucleotide sequence: TGTGCCAGCAGCTTATCGAGGACAGGCCCGATTACTGAAGCTTTCTTT. Its translation: CASSLSRTGPITEAFF. The chain links TRBV11-1 to TRBJ1-1; 7 nucleotides agree with TRBD1. Germline CDR1 is SGHAT and CDR2 is FQDESV (reference sequence). Trimming cost V 2 bases and J 5 bases; bases outside gene matches: 11. This CDR3 region has 16 residues.

V usage is TRBV3-1 and J usage is TRBJ2-2; TRBD1 might be the D (6 bases). V was cut by 6 bases and J by 1 base, with 15 bases left in between. Germline CDR1 and CDR2: LGHDT and YNNKEL (reference sequence). This CDR3 is built from 16 residues. CDR3 in amino acids: CASSVTGNLNTGELFF. The CDR3 DNA is TGTGCCAGCAGTGTCACAGGGAACCTGAACACCGGGGAGCTGTTTTTT.

This clonotype has ten or more counts. The genes are TRBV29-1 and TRBJ1-6; D is uncertain. CDR3 length equals 13 residues. From germline, CDR1 is SQVTM and CDR2 ANQGSEA. Trimming pared 4 bases from V and 5 bases from J, leaving 9 bases between. The CDR3 is CSVGASNNSPLHF. The CDR3 region has the DNA TGCAGCGTTGGTGCATCTAATAATTCACCCCTCCACTTT. The full variable domain, in which reference TRBV29-1 and TRBJ1-6 provide the parts outside the CDR3, is SAVISQKPSRDICQRGTSLTIQCQVDSQVTMMFWYRQQPGQSLTLIATANQGSEATYESGFVIDKFPISRPNLTFSTLTVSNMSPEDSSIYLCSVGASNNSPLHFGNGTRLTVT.

This clonotype was counted ten times or more. V and J are TRBV12-3 or TRBV12-4 and TRBJ1-3, with 7 nucleotides matching TRBD1. The length of the CDR3 is 14 residues. With 7 bases clipped from V and 3 bases from J, the junction kept 6 bases outside the gene matches. The CDR3 loop reads CASTTGVDGNTIYF. The CDR3 DNA is TGTGCCAGCACAACAGGGGTGGATGGAAACACCATATATTTT.

This clonotype was recorded at least ten times. The V and J genes are TRBV6-5 and TRBJ2-5; possibly TRBD2 for D (6 bases). V lost 7 bases and J lost 13, with 25 bases in between. CDR3 size: 14 residues. Germline CDR1 reads MNHEY; CDR2 reads SVGAGI. The CDR3 spells CASTYRQNPSGLYF. CDR3 bases: TGTGCCAGCACCTACAGGCAGAACCCCTCGGGACTGTACTTC.

Many counts were recorded for this clonotype. V and J are TRBV12-3 or TRBV12-4 and TRBJ1-5; D perhaps matches TRBD1 (5 bases). V gave up 6 bases and J gave up 3 bases, with 9 bases separating them. The CDR3 contains 13 residues. CDR3 loop: CASRGRINQPQHF. The DNA of the CDR3 is TGTGCCAGCAGGGGACGGATCAATCAGCCCCAGCATTTT.

This clonotype was seen only a few times. V and J are TRBV19 and TRBJ1-1, with no clear D. Deletions cut 3 bases from V and 4 bases from J, with 21 bases between. The CDR3 runs to 17 residues. Germline V gene data show CDR1 as LNHDA and CDR2 as SQIVND (reference sequence). DNA of the CDR3: TGTGCCAGTAGTATTAGGCAGGATGGATGGAGGACCACTGAAGCTTTCTTT. It codes for CASSIRQDGWRTTEAFF.

This clonotype appeared many times. The chain employs TRBV20-1 and TRBJ1-1, with D possibly matching TRBD1 (6 bases). Trimming removed 3 bases at V and 2 bases at J, with 13 bases between. CDR3 size: 14 residues. The germline V gene encodes CDR1 DFQATT and CDR2 SNEGSKA (reference sequence). The CDR3 is CSARLSQGNTEAFF. The CDR3 nucleotides read TGCAGTGCTAGGCTATCACAGGGAAACACTGAAGCTTTCTTT.

V and J are TRBV12-5 and TRBJ2-5, with D possibly being TRBD2 (5 bases). V lost 4 bases, J lost 5 bases, and 8 bases lay in between. This CDR3 spans 12 amino acids. Germline values: CDR1 LGHNT, CDR2 FRNRAP. The CDR3 region is CASGSWEETQYF. The CDR3 nucleotides are TGTGCTAGTGGTTCGTGGGAGGAGACCCAGTACTTC.

This chain links TRBV9 with TRBJ2-5; TRBD2 aligns across 9 bases. Per germline, CDR1 SGDLS and CDR2 YYNGEE. This CDR3 spans 15 amino acids. Trimming cost V 0 bases and J 2 bases; bases outside gene matches: 2. CDR3 residues: CASSVAAGGQETQYF. DNA for the CDR3: TGTGCCAGCAGCGTAGCGGCGGGGGGGCAAGAGACCCAGTACTTC.

This clonotype was seen repeatedly, ten times or more. The J gene is TRBJ1-2, the V gene TRBV9; no definite D call. This CDR3 spans 15 amino acids. Deletions cut 0 bases from V and 8 bases from J, with 17 bases between. The V gene's germline CDR1 is SGDLS and CDR2 YYNGEE. The CDR3 sequence: CASSVGERAGSGYTF. DNA for the CDR3: TGTGCCAGCAGCGTAGGAGAGAGGGCCGGAAGCGGCTACACCTTC.